These T cell receptor beta chains were read from a single sample in a study of blood T cell repertoires in COVID-19. Assay: immunoSEQ multiplex PCR; the TCRdb copy retains only in-frame clones and omits some. Of about 170,000 clones detected, around 87% appear once; the ten largest clones hold 5.5% to 8.5%. The sequenced sample consisted of peripheral blood. Source of these receptors: a woman of 80 years or more in a cohort sampled during active or convalescent COVID-19. CDR3s include the opening cysteine and the closing phenylalanine or tryptophan. D genes are given only for firm matches. Not every row has a clone size; where given, it reads once, few, many or a size class.

abundance: NA
d_gene: NA
v_gene: TRBV18
j_gene: TRBJ1-1
CDR3nt: TGTGCCAGCTCACCGCCCGGGACACTGAACACTGAAGCTTTCTTT
CDR3aa: CASSPPGTLNTEAFF

abundance: NA
d_gene: NA
v_gene: TRBV7-9
j_gene: TRBJ1-5
CDR3nt: TGTGCCAGCAGCCCAATAGAGGGGGGGCAGCCCCAGCATTTT
CDR3aa: CASSPIEGGQPQHF

abundance: NA
d_gene: TRBD1
v_gene: TRBV6-2/TRBV6-3
j_gene: TRBJ1-2
CDR3nt: TGTGCCAGCAGTAGTACAGGGGGCAGTCGATTTGGCTACACCTTC
CDR3aa: CASSSTGGSRFGYTF

abundance: NA
d_gene: NA
v_gene: TRBV4-3
j_gene: TRBJ2-7
CDR3nt: TGCGCCAGCAGCCAAGAGTCCGGGGGAAGCTCCTACGAGCAGTACTTC
CDR3aa: CASSQESGGSSYEQYF

abundance: NA
d_gene: TRBD1
v_gene: TRBV11-2
j_gene: TRBJ2-7
CDR3nt: TGTGCCAGCAGCTTACTGGGGACAGTCTCCTACGAGCAGTACTTC
CDR3aa: CASSLLGTVSYEQYF

abundance: NA
d_gene: NA
v_gene: TRBV5-6
j_gene: TRBJ2-1
CDR3nt: TGTGCCAGCAGCACCCTAGTCAATGAGCAGTTCTTC
CDR3aa: CASSTLVNEQFF

abundance: NA
d_gene: NA
v_gene: TRBV5-1
j_gene: TRBJ1-1
CDR3nt: TGCGCCAGCAGGTCGTCCAGGGGATATTTGGACACTGAAGCTTTCTTT
CDR3aa: CASRSSRGYLDTEAFF

abundance: NA
d_gene: NA
v_gene: TRBV3-1/TRBV3-2
j_gene: TRBJ1-4
CDR3nt: TGTGCCAGCAGCCAAGGTACCGGGTTACTGGAAAAACTGTTTTTT
CDR3aa: CASSQGTGLLEKLFF

abundance: NA
d_gene: NA
v_gene: TRBV15
j_gene: TRBJ1-6
CDR3nt: TGTGCCACCAGCAGAGGGATGAAGGACAGTCAGAGCTCCTATAATTCACCCCTCCACTTT
CDR3aa: CATSRGMKDSQSSYNSPLHF

abundance: NA
d_gene: NA
v_gene: TRBV7-8
j_gene: TRBJ1-2
CDR3nt: TGTGCCAGCAGCGGCTTTTATGGCTACACCTTC
CDR3aa: CASSGFYGYTF

abundance: NA
d_gene: NA
v_gene: TRBV5-1
j_gene: TRBJ1-4
CDR3nt: TGCGCCAGCGGAGGAAGGGCCCAAGCCCATAATGAAAAACTGTTTTTT
CDR3aa: CASGGRAQAHNEKLFF

abundance: NA
d_gene: NA
v_gene: TRBV24-1
j_gene: TRBJ2-1
CDR3nt: TGTGCCACCAGTGACGGGACAAACAATGAGCAGTTCTTC
CDR3aa: CATSDGTNNEQFF

abundance: NA
d_gene: NA
v_gene: TRBV6-2/TRBV6-3
j_gene: TRBJ2-3
CDR3nt: TGTGCCAGCAGCCCCGGAGGGTCCGTGGATACGCAGTATTTT
CDR3aa: CASSPGGSVDTQYF

abundance: NA
d_gene: NA
v_gene: TRBV19
j_gene: TRBJ1-5
CDR3nt: TGTGCCAGTCAAACAGGGCGGGGGCAGCCCCAGCATTTT
CDR3aa: CASQTGRGQPQHF

abundance: NA
d_gene: TRBD2
v_gene: TRBV24-1
j_gene: TRBJ2-3
CDR3nt: TGTGCCACCAGTGATTTGGGACTAGCGGGCCGCACAGATACGCAGTATTTT
CDR3aa: CATSDLGLAGRTDTQYF

abundance: NA
d_gene: NA
v_gene: TRBV11-3
j_gene: TRBJ1-5
CDR3nt: TGTGCCAGCAGCCCAGGGCTCCGGAGATCAAATAGCAATCAGCCCCAGCATTTT
CDR3aa: CASSPGLRRSNSNQPQHF

abundance: NA
d_gene: TRBD1
v_gene: TRBV6-2/TRBV6-3
j_gene: TRBJ1-6
CDR3nt: TGTGCCAGCAGCTTAGGACAGGGCTCTTCACCCCTCCACTTT
CDR3aa: CASSLGQGSSPLHF

abundance: NA
d_gene: NA
v_gene: TRBV11-2
j_gene: TRBJ2-7
CDR3nt: TGTGCCAGCAGCCAGTCTCTCTACGAGCAGTACTTC
CDR3aa: CASSQSLYEQYF

abundance: NA
d_gene: NA
v_gene: TRBV2
j_gene: TRBJ1-2
CDR3nt: TGTGCCAGCACCCTAGGAGGAGCCGGCTACACCTTC
CDR3aa: CASTLGGAGYTF

abundance: NA
d_gene: TRBD1
v_gene: TRBV3-1/TRBV3-2
j_gene: TRBJ1-2
CDR3nt: TGTGCCAGCAGCGTGGACAGGGGGCGCGGAGGCTACACCTTC
CDR3aa: CASSVDRGRGGYTF

abundance: once
d_gene: TRBD1
v_gene: TRBV28
j_gene: TRBJ1-3
CDR3nt: TGTGTCACCTTCAGGGGGTCCTCTGGAAACACCATATATTTT
CDR3aa: CVTFRGSSGNTIYF

abundance: NA
d_gene: NA
v_gene: TRBV6-5
j_gene: TRBJ1-5
CDR3nt: TGTGCCAGCAGTCTACAGGTTAGCAATCAGCCCCAGCATTTT
CDR3aa: CASSLQVSNQPQHF

abundance: NA
d_gene: TRBD1
v_gene: TRBV6-2/TRBV6-3
j_gene: TRBJ2-7
CDR3nt: TGTGCCAGCAGTCCGGGGACAGGGGGCGACGAGCAGTACTTC
CDR3aa: CASSPGTGGDEQYF

abundance: NA
d_gene: TRBD1
v_gene: TRBV5-1
j_gene: TRBJ1-5
CDR3nt: TGCGCCAGCAGCTTGACAGGGGGCTGGGGTCAGCCCCAGCATTTT
CDR3aa: CASSLTGGWGQPQHF

abundance: NA
d_gene: TRBD2
v_gene: TRBV5-1
j_gene: TRBJ2-1
CDR3nt: TGCGCCAGCAGCACCATAGCGGGGGGGCCAAACGTTGAGCAGTTCTTC
CDR3aa: CASSTIAGGPNVEQFF

abundance: once
d_gene: TRBD1
v_gene: TRBV5-8
j_gene: TRBJ1-6
CDR3nt: TGTGCCAGCAGACTTTCGGGACAGGATAATTCACCCCTCCACTTT
CDR3aa: CASRLSGQDNSPLHF

abundance: NA
d_gene: NA
v_gene: TRBV14
j_gene: TRBJ1-2
CDR3nt: TGTGCCAGCAGCCAGGGACTCGGAACGGGCTATGGCTACACCTTC
CDR3aa: CASSQGLGTGYGYTF

abundance: NA
d_gene: NA
v_gene: TRBV6-2/TRBV6-3
j_gene: TRBJ1-2
CDR3nt: TGTGCCAGCAGCATTAACCTGGGGAGCCAAAAGAGCTATGGCTACACCTTC
CDR3aa: CASSINLGSQKSYGYTF

abundance: NA
d_gene: NA
v_gene: TRBV3-1/TRBV3-2
j_gene: TRBJ2-3
CDR3nt: TGTGCCAGCAGCCAACTGCGAAGGAGTACGGGCACAGATACGCAGTATTTT
CDR3aa: CASSQLRRSTGTDTQYF

abundance: NA
d_gene: NA
v_gene: TRBV23-1
j_gene: TRBJ1-1
CDR3nt: TGCGCCAGCAGTCAACGGGGAGGCACTGAAGCTTTCTTT
CDR3aa: CASSQRGGTEAFF

abundance: NA
d_gene: TRBD1
v_gene: TRBV19
j_gene: TRBJ1-2
CDR3nt: TGTGCCAGTAGTATAACAGGGGTCAACTATGGCTACACCTTC
CDR3aa: CASSITGVNYGYTF

abundance: NA
d_gene: TRBD1
v_gene: TRBV5-6
j_gene: TRBJ1-2
CDR3nt: TGTGCCAGCAGCTTTAGACAGGGGGGGACCTATGGCTACACCTTC
CDR3aa: CASSFRQGGTYGYTF

abundance: NA
d_gene: NA
v_gene: TRBV5-5
j_gene: TRBJ2-2
CDR3nt: TGTGCCAGCAGCTTCGAGGGTACCGGGGAGCTGTTTTTT
CDR3aa: CASSFEGTGELFF

abundance: once
d_gene: NA
v_gene: TRBV7-9
j_gene: TRBJ1-3
CDR3nt: TGTGCCAGCAGCGACGACAGGAGAAACACCATATATTTT
CDR3aa: CASSDDRRNTIYF

abundance: NA
d_gene: NA
v_gene: TRBV20-1
j_gene: TRBJ1-1
CDR3nt: TGCAGTGCTAGTATGACAGCTACTGAAGCTTTCTTT
CDR3aa: CSASMTATEAFF

abundance: NA
d_gene: TRBD1
v_gene: TRBV11-3
j_gene: TRBJ2-1
CDR3nt: TGTGCCAGCAGCTCAAATACAGGGGGCGAAAGCTTCTTC
CDR3aa: CASSSNTGGESFF

abundance: NA
d_gene: TRBD1
v_gene: TRBV11-2
j_gene: TRBJ1-4
CDR3nt: TGTGCCAGCAGCTTAGCCAGGACAGGGGAAAAACTGTTTTTT
CDR3aa: CASSLARTGEKLFF

abundance: NA
d_gene: NA
v_gene: TRBV7-2
j_gene: TRBJ1-2
CDR3nt: TGTGCCAGCAGCTTGGGCTACAACTATGGCTACACCTTC
CDR3aa: CASSLGYNYGYTF

abundance: NA
d_gene: NA
v_gene: TRBV9
j_gene: TRBJ1-2
CDR3nt: TGTGCCAGCAGCGTAAACAGGGTGGACTATGGCTACACCTTC
CDR3aa: CASSVNRVDYGYTF

abundance: NA
d_gene: NA
v_gene: TRBV29-1
j_gene: TRBJ1-6
CDR3nt: TGCAGCGTATCAGAAGGACAGAGAAATTCACCCCTCCACTTT
CDR3aa: CSVSEGQRNSPLHF

abundance: NA
d_gene: NA
v_gene: TRBV30
j_gene: TRBJ1-6
CDR3nt: TGTGCCTGGAGGCCACAGGGCTCGGGTAATTCACCCCTCCACTTT
CDR3aa: CAWRPQGSGNSPLHF

abundance: NA
d_gene: NA
v_gene: TRBV5-6
j_gene: TRBJ1-5
CDR3nt: TGTGCCAGCAGCTCGGGGGGGACACGGATACGCAATCAGCCCCAGCATTTT
CDR3aa: CASSSGGTRIRNQPQHF

abundance: once
d_gene: NA
v_gene: TRBV18
j_gene: TRBJ1-1
CDR3nt: TGTGCCAGCTCAATAACAGGGAACACTGAAGCTTTCTTT
CDR3aa: CASSITGNTEAFF

abundance: NA
d_gene: NA
v_gene: TRBV12-3/TRBV12-4
j_gene: TRBJ2-7
CDR3nt: TGTGCCAGCAGTCCAAACTCCTACGAGCAGTACTTC
CDR3aa: CASSPNSYEQYF

abundance: NA
d_gene: TRBD1
v_gene: TRBV7-8
j_gene: TRBJ2-3
CDR3nt: TGTGCCAGCAGCTTAGCGGACAGGGCAAGCACAGATACGCAGTATTTT
CDR3aa: CASSLADRASTDTQYF

abundance: NA
d_gene: TRBD2
v_gene: TRBV10-1
j_gene: TRBJ2-5
CDR3nt: TGCGCCAGCAGTGAGTCGTTAGCGGGGGTATTGGAGACCCAGTACTTC
CDR3aa: CASSESLAGVLETQYF

abundance: NA
d_gene: NA
v_gene: TRBV18
j_gene: TRBJ2-1
CDR3nt: TGTGCCAGCTCACCACGGGGGGGCGATGAGCAGTTCTTC
CDR3aa: CASSPRGGDEQFF

abundance: few
d_gene: NA
v_gene: TRBV12-3/TRBV12-4
j_gene: TRBJ1-2
CDR3nt: TGTGCCAGCGGGAGGGGCGATGGCTACACCTTC
CDR3aa: CASGRGDGYTF

abundance: NA
d_gene: TRBD2
v_gene: TRBV19
j_gene: TRBJ2-3
CDR3nt: TGTGCCAGTAGGCTAGCGGGAAGGGCAGATACGCAGTATTTT
CDR3aa: CASRLAGRADTQYF

abundance: many
d_gene: TRBD2
v_gene: TRBV5-4
j_gene: TRBJ2-1
CDR3nt: TGTGCCAGCAGCGCCCAGGATGCCGGGAGGGTTAATGAGCAGTTCTTC
CDR3aa: CASSAQDAGRVNEQFF